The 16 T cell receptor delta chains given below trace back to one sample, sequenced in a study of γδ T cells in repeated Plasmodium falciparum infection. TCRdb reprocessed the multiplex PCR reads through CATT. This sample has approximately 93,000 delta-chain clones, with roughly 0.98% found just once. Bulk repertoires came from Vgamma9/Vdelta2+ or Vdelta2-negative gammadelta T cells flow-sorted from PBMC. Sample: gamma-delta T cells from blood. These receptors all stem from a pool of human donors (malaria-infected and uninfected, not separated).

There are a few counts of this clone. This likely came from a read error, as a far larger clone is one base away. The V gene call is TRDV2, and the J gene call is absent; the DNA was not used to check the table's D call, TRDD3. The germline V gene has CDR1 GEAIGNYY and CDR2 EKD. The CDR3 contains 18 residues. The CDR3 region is CACDTVDTGGPNTDKLIF. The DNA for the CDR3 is TGTGCCTGTGACACCGTGGATACTGGGGGCCCAAACACCGATAAGCTCATCTTT.

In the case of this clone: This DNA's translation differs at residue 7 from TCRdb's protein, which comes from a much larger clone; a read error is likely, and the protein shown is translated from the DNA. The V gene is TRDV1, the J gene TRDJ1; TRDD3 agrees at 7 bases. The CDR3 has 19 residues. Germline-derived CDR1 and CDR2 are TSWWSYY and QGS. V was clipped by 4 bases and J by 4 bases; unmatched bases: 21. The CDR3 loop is CALGVPVPGRGMRSDKLIF. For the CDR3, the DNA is TGTGCTCTTGGGGTACCAGTTCCTGGGCGGGGGATGAGAAGCGATAAACTCATCTTT.

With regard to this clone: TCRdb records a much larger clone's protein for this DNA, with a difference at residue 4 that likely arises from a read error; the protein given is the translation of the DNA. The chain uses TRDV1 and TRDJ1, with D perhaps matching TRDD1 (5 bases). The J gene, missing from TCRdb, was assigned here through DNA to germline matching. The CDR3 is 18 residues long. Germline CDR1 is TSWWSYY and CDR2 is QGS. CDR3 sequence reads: CALREIAQVVPHTDKLIF. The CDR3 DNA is TGTGCTCTTAGGGAAATTGCTCAAGTCGTCCCCCACACCGATAAACTCATCTTT.

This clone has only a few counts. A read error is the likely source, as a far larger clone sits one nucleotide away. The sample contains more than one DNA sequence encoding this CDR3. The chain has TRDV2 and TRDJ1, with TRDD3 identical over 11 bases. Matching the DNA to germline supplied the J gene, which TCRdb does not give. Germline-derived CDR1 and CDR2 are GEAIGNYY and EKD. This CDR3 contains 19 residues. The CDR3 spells CACDTLPLLGDNDTDKLIF. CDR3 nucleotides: TGTGCCTGTGACACCCTCCCGTTACTGGGGGATAATGACACTGATAAACTCATCTTT.

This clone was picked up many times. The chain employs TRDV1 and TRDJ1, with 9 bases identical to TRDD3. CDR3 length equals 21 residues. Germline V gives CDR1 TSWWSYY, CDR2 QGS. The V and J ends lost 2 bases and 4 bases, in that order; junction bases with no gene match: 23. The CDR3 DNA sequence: TGTGCTCTTGGGGAAAACGGGTACTGGGGGAATCGGGCCTTTTGGCACGATAAACTCATCTTT. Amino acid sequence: CALGENGYWGNRAFWHDKLIF.

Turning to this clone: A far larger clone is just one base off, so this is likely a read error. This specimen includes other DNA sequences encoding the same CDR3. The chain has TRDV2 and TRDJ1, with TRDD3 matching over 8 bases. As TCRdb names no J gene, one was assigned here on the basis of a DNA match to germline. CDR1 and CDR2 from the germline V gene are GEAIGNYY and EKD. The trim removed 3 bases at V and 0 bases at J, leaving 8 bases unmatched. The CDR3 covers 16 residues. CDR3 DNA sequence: TGTGCCTGTGACCGCACTGGGGGTTTGTACACCGATAAACTCATCTTT. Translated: CACDRTGGLYTDKLIF.

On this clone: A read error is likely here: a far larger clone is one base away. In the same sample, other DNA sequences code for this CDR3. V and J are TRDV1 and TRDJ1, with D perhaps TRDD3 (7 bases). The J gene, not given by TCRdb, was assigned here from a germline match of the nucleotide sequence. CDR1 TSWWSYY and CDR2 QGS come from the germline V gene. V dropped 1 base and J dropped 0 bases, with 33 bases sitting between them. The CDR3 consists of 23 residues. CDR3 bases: TGTGCTCTTGGGGAACATTGTTGTAGGCCCTCCTACTCCTACGGGGGATACACCGATAAACTCATCTTT. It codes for CALGEHCCRPSYSYGGYTDKLIF.

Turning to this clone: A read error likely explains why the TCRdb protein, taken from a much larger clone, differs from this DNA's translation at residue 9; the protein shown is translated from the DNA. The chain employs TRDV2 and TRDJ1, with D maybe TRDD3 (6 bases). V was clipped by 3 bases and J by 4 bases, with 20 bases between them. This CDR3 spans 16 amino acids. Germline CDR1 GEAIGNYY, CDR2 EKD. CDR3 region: CACDLLAGENHDKLIF. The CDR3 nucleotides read TGTGCCTGTGACCTCCTCGCTGGGGAAAACCACGATAAACTCATCTTT.

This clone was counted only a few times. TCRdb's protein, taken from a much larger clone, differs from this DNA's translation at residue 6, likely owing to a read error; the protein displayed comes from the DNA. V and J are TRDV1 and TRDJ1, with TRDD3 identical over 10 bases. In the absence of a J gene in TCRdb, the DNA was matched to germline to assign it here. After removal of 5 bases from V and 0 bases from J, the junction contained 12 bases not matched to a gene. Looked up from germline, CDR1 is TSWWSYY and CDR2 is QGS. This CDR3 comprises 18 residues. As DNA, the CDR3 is TGTGCTCTTGGGATTACCCTAAAGGGGGATACGAACACCGATAAACTCATCTTT. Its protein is CALGITLKGDTNTDKLIF.

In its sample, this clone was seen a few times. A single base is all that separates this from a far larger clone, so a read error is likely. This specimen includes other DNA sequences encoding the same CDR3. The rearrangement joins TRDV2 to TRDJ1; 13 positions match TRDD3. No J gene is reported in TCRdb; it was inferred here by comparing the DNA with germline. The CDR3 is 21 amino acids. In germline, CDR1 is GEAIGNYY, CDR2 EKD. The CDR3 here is CACDTVYGPVLGDTLIDKLIF. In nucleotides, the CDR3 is TGCGCCTGTGACACCGTGTACGGGCCAGTACTGGGGGATACGCTAATCGATAAACTCATCTTT.

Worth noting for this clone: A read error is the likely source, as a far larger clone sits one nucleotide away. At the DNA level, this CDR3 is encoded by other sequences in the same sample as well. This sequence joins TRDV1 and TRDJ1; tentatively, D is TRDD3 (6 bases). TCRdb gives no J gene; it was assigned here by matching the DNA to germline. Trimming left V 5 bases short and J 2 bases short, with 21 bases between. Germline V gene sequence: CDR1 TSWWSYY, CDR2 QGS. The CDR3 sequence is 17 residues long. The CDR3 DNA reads TGTGCTCTTGGGACTTCTACAAACTGGGAGAATACCGATAAACTCATCTTT. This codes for CALGTSTNWENTDKLIF.

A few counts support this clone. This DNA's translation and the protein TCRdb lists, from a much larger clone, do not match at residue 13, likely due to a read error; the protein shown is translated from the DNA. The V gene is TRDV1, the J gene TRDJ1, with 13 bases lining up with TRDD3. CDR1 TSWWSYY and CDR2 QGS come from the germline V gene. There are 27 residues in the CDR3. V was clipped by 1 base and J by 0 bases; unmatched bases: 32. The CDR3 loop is CALGEPNRPPPYGLLGDTRLYTDKLIF. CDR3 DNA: TGTGCTCTTGGGGAACCCAATCGGCCTCCTCCTTATGGCCTACTGGGGGATACGCGGTTGTACACCGATAAACTCATCTTT.

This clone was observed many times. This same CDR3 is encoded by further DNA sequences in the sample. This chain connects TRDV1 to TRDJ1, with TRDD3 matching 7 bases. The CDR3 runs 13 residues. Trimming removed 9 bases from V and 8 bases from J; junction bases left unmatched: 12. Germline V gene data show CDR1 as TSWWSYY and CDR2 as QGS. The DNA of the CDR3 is TGTGCTCTCTCCTCAATCGTACTGGGGAAACTCATCTTT. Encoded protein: CALSSIVLGKLIF.

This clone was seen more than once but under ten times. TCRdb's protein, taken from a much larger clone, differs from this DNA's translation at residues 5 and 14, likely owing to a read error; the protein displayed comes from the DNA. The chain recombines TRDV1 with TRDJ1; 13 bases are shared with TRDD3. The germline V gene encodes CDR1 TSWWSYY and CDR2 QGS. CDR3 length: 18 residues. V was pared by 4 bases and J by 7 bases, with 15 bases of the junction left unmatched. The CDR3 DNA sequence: TGTGCTCTTGGGGGACGCTACAACTGGGGGATACGATCCGCTAAACTCATCTTT. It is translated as CALGGRYNWGIRSAKLIF.

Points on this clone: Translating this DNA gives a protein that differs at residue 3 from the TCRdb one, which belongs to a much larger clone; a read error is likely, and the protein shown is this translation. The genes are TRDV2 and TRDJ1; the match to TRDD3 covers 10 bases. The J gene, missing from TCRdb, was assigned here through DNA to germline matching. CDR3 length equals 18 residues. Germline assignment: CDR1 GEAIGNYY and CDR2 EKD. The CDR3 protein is CASDTVGTGGSLPDKLIF. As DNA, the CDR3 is TGTGCCAGTGACACCGTCGGTACTGGGGGATCCCTCCCCGATAAACTCATCTTT.

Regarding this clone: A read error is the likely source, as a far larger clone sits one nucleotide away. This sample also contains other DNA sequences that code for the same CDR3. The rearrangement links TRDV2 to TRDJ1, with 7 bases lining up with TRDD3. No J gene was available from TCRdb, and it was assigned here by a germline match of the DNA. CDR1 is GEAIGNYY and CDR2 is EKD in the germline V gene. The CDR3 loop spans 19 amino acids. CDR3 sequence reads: CACEALFLGDGRYTDKLIF. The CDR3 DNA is TGTGCCTGTGAAGCTCTATTTTTGGGGGACGGGAGGTACACCGACAAACTCATCTTT.